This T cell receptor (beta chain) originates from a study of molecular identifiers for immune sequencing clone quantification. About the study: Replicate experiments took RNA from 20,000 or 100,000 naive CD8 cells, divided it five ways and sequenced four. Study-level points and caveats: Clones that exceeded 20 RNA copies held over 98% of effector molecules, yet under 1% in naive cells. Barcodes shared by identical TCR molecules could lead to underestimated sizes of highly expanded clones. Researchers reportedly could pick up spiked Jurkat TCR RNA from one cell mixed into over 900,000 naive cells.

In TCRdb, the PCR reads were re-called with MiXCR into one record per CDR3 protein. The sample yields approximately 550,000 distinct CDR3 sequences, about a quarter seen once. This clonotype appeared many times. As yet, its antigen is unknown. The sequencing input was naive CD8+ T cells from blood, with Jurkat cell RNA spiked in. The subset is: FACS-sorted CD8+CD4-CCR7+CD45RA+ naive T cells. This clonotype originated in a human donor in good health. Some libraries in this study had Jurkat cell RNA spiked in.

The CDR3 nucleotides read TGTGCCAGCAGCTCTAGCGGGGGGGCCCCTCCTGAGACCCAGTACTTC. Protein sequence: CASSSSGGAPPETQYF. V gene TRBV7-8 combines with J gene TRBJ2-5; 12 bases are a match to TRBD2. Germline values: CDR1 SGHVS, CDR2 FQNEAQ. Trimming took 4 bases from V and 5 from J; bases not matched to a gene: 8. This CDR3 has 16 amino acids. Complete variable domain (other parts from reference TRBV7-8 and TRBJ2-5): GAGVSQSPRYKVAKRGQDVALRCDPISGHVSLFWYQQALGQGPEFLTYFQNEAQLDKSGLPSDRFFAERPEGSVSTLKIQRTQQEDSAVYLCASSSSGGAPPETQYFGPGTRLLVL.